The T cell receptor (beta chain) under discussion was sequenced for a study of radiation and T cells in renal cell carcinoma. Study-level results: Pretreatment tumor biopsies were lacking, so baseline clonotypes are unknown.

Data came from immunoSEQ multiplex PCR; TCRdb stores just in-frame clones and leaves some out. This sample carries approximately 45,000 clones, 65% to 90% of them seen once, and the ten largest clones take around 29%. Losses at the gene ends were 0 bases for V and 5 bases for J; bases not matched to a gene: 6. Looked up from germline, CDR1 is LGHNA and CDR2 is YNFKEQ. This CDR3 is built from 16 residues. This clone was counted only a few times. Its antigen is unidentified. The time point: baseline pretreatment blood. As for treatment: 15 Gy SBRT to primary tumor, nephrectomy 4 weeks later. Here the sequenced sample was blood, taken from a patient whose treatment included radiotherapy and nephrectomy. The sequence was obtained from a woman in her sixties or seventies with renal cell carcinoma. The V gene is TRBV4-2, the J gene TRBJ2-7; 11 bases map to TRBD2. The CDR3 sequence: CASSQEVTSGSNEQYF. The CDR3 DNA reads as TGTGCCAGCAGCCAAGAAGTAACTAGCGGGAGCAACGAGCAGTACTTC.